A selection of T cell receptor beta chains follows, all from one sample in a study of CD8 T cells in Susac syndrome. TCRdb independently ran MiXCR on the immunoSEQ multiplex PCR reads; one entry per CDR3 protein. The data contain 140,000 or so distinct CDR3 sequences, 85% to 95% of them singletons. The sample comprised CD4+ T cells from PBMCs. The origin of the receptors is a human donor with multiple sclerosis. Each CDR3 is given with its conserved first and last residue. D genes are given only for firm matches. A row's size may be missing; if present it is once, few, many or a size class.

>TRBJ2-7|NA|TRBV14|TRBD1
CASSQGQGAGYEQYF
TGTGCCAGCAGCCAAGGCCAGGGGGCTGGCTACGAGCAGTACTTC
>TRBJ2-7|NA|TRBV3-1|TRBD2
CASSPGTSGSLRYEQYF
TGTGCCAGCAGCCCCGGGACTAGCGGGAGTCTTCGCTACGAGCAGTACTTC
>TRBJ2-5|NA|TRBV29-1|TRBD1
CSVLLTGGETQYF
TGCAGCGTTTTATTAACAGGGGGGGAGACCCAGTACTTC
>TRBJ1-1|NA|TRBV6-1|NA
CASSAGLAPRNTEAFF
TGTGCCAGCAGCGCGGGGTTAGCGCCTAGGAACACTGAAGCTTTCTTT
>TRBJ1-1|NA|TRBV3-1|TRBD1
CASSRPGQLNTEAFF
TGTGCCAGCAGCCGGCCGGGACAGCTGAACACTGAAGCTTTCTTT
>TRBJ2-5|NA|TRBV9|TRBD1
CASSVGAGGMGETQYF
TGTGCCAGCAGCGTAGGGGCAGGGGGCATGGGAGAGACCCAGTACTTC
>TRBJ2-2|NA|TRBV6-2/TRBV6-3|NA
CASSLGQGRPGELFF
TGTGCCAGCAGTTTGGGGCAGGGTCGGCCCGGGGAGCTGTTTTTT
>TRBJ1-2|NA|TRBV9|NA
CASSALGLPDGYTF
TGTGCCAGCAGCGCCCTCGGATTACCAGATGGCTACACCTTC
>TRBJ2-3|NA|TRBV12-3/TRBV12-4|NA
CASSSSVGGTQYF
TGTGCCAGCAGTTCTTCCGTGGGAGGTACGCAGTATTTT
>TRBJ1-1|once|TRBV3-1|NA
CASNPSGPGNTEAFF
TGTGCCAGCAACCCTTCGGGCCCCGGGAACACTGAAGCTTTCTTT
>TRBJ2-1|NA|TRBV12-3/TRBV12-4|TRBD2
CASCPGTSGGVYNEQFF
TGTGCCAGTTGTCCCGGGACTAGCGGGGGGGTCTACAATGAGCAGTTCTTC
>TRBJ2-2|NA|TRBV24-1|NA
CATSAPGGELFF
TGTGCCACCAGTGCCCCTGGCGGGGAGCTGTTTTTT
>TRBJ2-3|once|TRBV20-1|NA
CSARGPPRASTDTQYF
TGCAGTGCTAGAGGACCGCCGAGGGCGTCCACAGATACGCAGTATTTT
>TRBJ2-7|NA|TRBV7-8|NA
CASSLATGNGPYEQYF
TGTGCCAGCAGCTTAGCAACAGGGAATGGGCCCTACGAGCAGTACTTC
>TRBJ2-3|NA|TRBV30|NA
CAWANGETDTQYF
TGTGCCTGGGCCAACGGAGAGACAGATACGCAGTATTTT
>TRBJ1-5|NA|TRBV7-2|NA
CASSRGAENQPQHF
TGTGCCAGCAGCCGAGGGGCGGAAAATCAGCCCCAGCATTTT
>TRBJ2-1|NA|TRBV3-1|NA
CASSRRGSGGVEQFF
TGTGCCAGCAGCCGAAGGGGTAGCGGAGGGGTTGAGCAGTTCTTC
>TRBJ2-5|NA|TRBV29-1|TRBD1
CSVFRDRETQYF
TGCAGCGTTTTCCGGGACAGAGAGACCCAGTACTTC
>TRBJ1-2|NA|TRBV27|TRBD1
CASSKGQGHGYTF
TGTGCCAGCAGTAAAGGACAGGGGCATGGCTACACCTTC
>TRBJ2-1|NA|TRBV11-2|NA
CASSPFGMLGDEQFF
TGTGCCAGCAGCCCATTCGGTATGCTTGGGGATGAGCAGTTCTTC
>TRBJ2-1|NA|TRBV4-3|TRBD1
CASSQEYRGNEQFF
TGCGCCAGCAGCCAAGAATACAGGGGAAATGAGCAGTTCTTC
>TRBJ2-7|NA|TRBV27|NA
CASSLWGAPYEQYF
TGTGCCAGCAGTTTATGGGGGGCTCCCTACGAGCAGTACTTC
>TRBJ2-6|NA|TRBV7-3|NA
CASSPFSASSGANVLTF
TGTGCCAGCAGCCCCTTTTCGGCTAGCTCTGGGGCCAACGTCCTGACTTTC
>TRBJ1-4|NA|TRBV20-1|NA
CSASSGADQGEKLFF
TGCAGTGCTAGTTCCGGAGCAGATCAAGGGGAAAAACTGTTTTTT
>TRBJ2-3|NA|TRBV20-1|TRBD2
CSARDRVGGRSDTQYF
TGCAGTGCTAGAGATCGAGTGGGCGGGAGGTCAGATACGCAGTATTTT
>TRBJ2-3|NA|TRBV20-1|NA
CSATSGADTQYF
TGCAGTGCCACCTCGGGGGCAGATACGCAGTATTTT
>TRBJ1-2|NA|TRBV4-3|NA
CASSQDRSGYTF
TGCGCCAGCAGCCAAGACAGGTCAGGCTACACCTTC
>TRBJ1-5|NA|TRBV7-2|NA
CASSLAGGGGSTQHF
TGTGCCAGCAGCTTAGCCGGGGGCGGCGGTTCGACCCAGCATTTT
>TRBJ1-1|NA|TRBV7-9|NA
CASSQLSLPGGVNTEAFF
TGTGCCAGCAGCCAACTTAGCCTGCCAGGAGGGGTGAACACTGAAGCTTTCTTT
>TRBJ2-3|NA|TRBV20-1|TRBD2
CSAREDLGTRLYF
TGCAGTGCTAGAGAGGACCTTGGGACTAGATTGTATTTT
>TRBJ2-1|NA|TRBV7-2|NA
CASSLEVGRSYNEQFF
TGTGCCAGCAGCTTAGAAGTAGGCCGTTCCTACAATGAGCAGTTCTTC
>TRBJ2-6|NA|TRBV5-4|NA
CASSLYRVSGANVLTF
TGTGCCAGCAGCTTGTATCGAGTTTCTGGGGCCAACGTCCTGACTTTC
>TRBJ1-1|NA|TRBV6-1|NA
CASILGGFTEAFF
TGTGCCAGTATACTAGGAGGGTTCACTGAAGCTTTCTTT
>TRBJ2-6|NA|TRBV7-2|TRBD1
CASSLAQGTGIGANVLTF
TGTGCCAGCAGCTTAGCGCAGGGGACAGGTATAGGGGCCAACGTCCTGACTTTC
>TRBJ2-7|NA|TRBV6-2/TRBV6-3|TRBD1
CASSGTGYSYEQYF
TGTGCCAGCAGCGGGACAGGGTACTCCTACGAGCAGTACTTC
>TRBJ2-7|NA|TRBV28|TRBD1
CASSSPGQGAAYEQYF
TGTGCCAGCAGTTCTCCTGGACAGGGGGCCGCCTACGAGCAGTACTTC
>TRBJ2-1|NA|TRBV24-1|NA
CATSAGRAPRDEQFF
TGTGCCACCAGTGCGGGCCGGGCCCCCCGGGATGAGCAGTTCTTC
>TRBJ1-2|NA|TRBV4-1|NA
CASSSAETLGYTF
TGCGCCAGCAGCTCGGCGGAGACACTCGGCTACACCTTC
>TRBJ1-6|NA|TRBV20-1|NA
CSARTGISYNSPLHF
TGCAGTGCTAGAACGGGGATCTCCTATAATTCACCCCTCCACTTT
>TRBJ2-7|NA|TRBV7-2|TRBD2
CASSATSGSSYEQYF
TGTGCCAGCAGCGCGACTAGCGGGAGCTCCTACGAGCAGTACTTC
>TRBJ2-1|NA|TRBV3-1|TRBD2
CASSQGELAAFSYNEQFF
TGTGCCAGCAGCCAAGGGGAACTAGCGGCGTTTTCCTACAATGAGCAGTTCTTC
>TRBJ1-6|NA|TRBV20-1|NA
CSASPEQGGYNSPLHF
TGCAGTGCTAGCCCCGAACAGGGCGGTTATAATTCACCCCTCCACTTT
>TRBJ1-5|NA|TRBV3-1|NA
CASSLGERNQPQHF
TGTGCCAGCAGCCTCGGGGAGCGCAATCAGCCCCAGCATTTT
>TRBJ2-3|once|TRBV7-2|TRBD2
CASSFGGGFTTDTQYF
TGTGCCAGCAGCTTTGGCGGGGGATTCACCACAGATACGCAGTATTTT
>TRBJ2-2|NA|TRBV27|TRBD1
CASTLHDRGVTGELFF
TGTGCCAGCACCTTACATGACAGGGGAGTCACCGGGGAGCTGTTTTTT
>TRBJ2-3|NA|TRBV15|TRBD1
CATSRQGTGVTDTQYF
TGTGCCACCAGCAGACAAGGGACAGGAGTAACAGATACGCAGTATTTT
>TRBJ2-7|NA|TRBV28|TRBD1
CASRETGASYEQYF
TGTGCCAGCCGCGAGACAGGGGCATCCTACGAGCAGTACTTC
>TRBJ2-1|once|TRBV6-4|NA
CASSLEQYNEQFF
TGTGCCAGCAGTCTCGAACAGTACAATGAGCAGTTCTTC
>TRBJ2-7|NA|TRBV30|NA
CAWSVWVESGEQYF
TGTGCCTGGAGTGTGTGGGTAGAGAGCGGCGAGCAGTACTTC
>TRBJ2-1|NA|TRBV9|TRBD2
CASSEPGLAIHNEQFF
TGTGCCAGCAGCGAGCCGGGACTAGCTATCCACAATGAGCAGTTCTTC
>TRBJ1-6|NA|TRBV28|TRBD1
CASSLTGAWPPLHF
TGTGCCAGCAGCCTGACAGGGGCTTGGCCACCCCTCCACTTT